This TCR beta chain was identified during a study of shared clonotypes between healthy human individuals. Study observations and caveats: Several donors held around 5% of naive CD4 clonotypes in common.

In germline, CDR1 is MNHEY, CDR2 SMNVEV (reference sequence). This CDR3 spans 13 amino acids. Deletions cut 6 bases from V and 4 bases from J, with 10 bases between. Comments on this clone: The antigen is not known.

The data were produced by immunoSEQ multiplex PCR, yet TCRdb's version contains in-frame clones alone and is incomplete. This table has hundreds of thousands of clones, approximately 79% appearing once. The clonotype comes from a woman in her thirties in good health. The V and J genes are TRBV27 and TRBJ1-5; D not certain. The specimen sequenced was memory CD4+ T cells sorted from blood. Subset reported: CD45RA-negative fraction. The DNA of the CDR3 is TGTGCCAGCAGCGTAACGATAAATCAGCCCCAGCATTTT. Translation gives CASSVTINQPQHF.